One sample yielded the 31 T cell receptor beta chains listed below, sequenced in a study of blood T cell repertoires in COVID-19. Sequencing used immunoSEQ multiplex PCR; TCRdb keeps in-frame clones, though not all of them. Altogether about 110,000 clones are present, roughly 80% being singletons, with the ten largest covering around 20%. The sequenced sample consisted of peripheral blood. Receptors originate from a man between 65 and 80 years old with active or convalescent COVID-19.

V gene TRBV28 combines with J gene TRBJ1-5; the D gene is possibly TRBD1 (6 bases). Germline V gene lookup returns CDR1 MDHEN and CDR2 SYDVKM. CDR3 size: 12 residues. The V and J ends lost 5 bases and 7 bases respectively, with 9 bases between them. The CDR3 DNA reads as TGTGCCAGCAGTCCAGGGGAACAGCCCCAGCATTTT. Encoded protein: CASSPGEQPQHF.

This clone was seen only a few times. This chain joins TRBV19 and TRBJ2-7; D perhaps matches TRBD2 (6 bases). Trimming shortened V by 9 bases and J by 2 bases, and 11 bases separated the two germline ends. The CDR3 loop spans 12 amino acids. The germline CDR1 and CDR2 sequences are LNHDA and SQIVND (reference sequence). Written as DNA, the CDR3 is TGTGCCAGATGGGACTTCACCTACGAGCAGTACTTC. Its protein product is CARWDFTYEQYF.

This clone was seen a handful of times. The V gene is TRBV5-1, the J gene TRBJ2-5; TRBD1 matches at 7 bases. This CDR3 contains 15 residues. The germline V gene has CDR1 SGHRS and CDR2 YFSETQ. Trimming took 4 bases from V and 0 from J; bases not matched to a gene: 6. Written as DNA, the CDR3 is TGCGCCAGCAGCCCGGGGACAGCCGACCAAGAGACCCAGTACTTC. It yields the protein CASSPGTADQETQYF.

This clone was counted ten times or more. V usage is TRBV7-6 and J usage is TRBJ2-7; D possibly corresponds to TRBD1 (5 bases). The CDR3 totals 13 residues. Germline assignment: CDR1 SGHVS and CDR2 FNYEAQ. V lost 5 bases and J lost 7, with 15 bases in between. The CDR3 spells CASSPETDREQYF. The CDR3 DNA reads TGTGCCAGCAGCCCCGAGACAGATCGAGAGCAGTACTTC.

This chain connects TRBV5-4 to TRBJ2-7, with 9 positions matching TRBD2. After removal of 4 bases from V and 2 bases from J, the junction contained 7 bases not matched to a gene. The CDR3 runs 15 residues. CDR1 is SGHNT and CDR2 is YYREEE in the germline V gene (reference sequence). For the CDR3, the DNA is TGTGCCAGCAGCCCGCGGGGGGGAGGTACCTACGAGCAGTACTTC. This encodes CASSPRGGGTYEQYF.

V and J are TRBV2 and TRBJ1-6; 7 bases line up with TRBD1. V was pared by 3 bases and J by 5 bases, with 4 bases of the junction left unmatched. Germline CDR1 is SNHLY and CDR2 is FYNNEI. This CDR3 region has 15 residues. The CDR3 DNA sequence: TGTGCCAGCAGTGAGCGGGACAGAAATAATTCACCCCTCCACTTT. It yields the protein CASSERDRNNSPLHF.

This chain uses TRBV6-2 or TRBV6-3 with TRBJ1-2; 7 nucleotides align to TRBD1. CDR1 and CDR2 (germline): MNHEY, SVGEGT. The CDR3 spans 12 residues. V lost 8 bases and J lost 4; bases outside the gene matches: 4. The CDR3 loop reads CASGRDSYGYTF. CDR3 DNA: TGTGCCAGCGGCCGGGACAGCTATGGCTACACCTTC.

The chain couples TRBV27 to TRBJ1-4; D is perhaps TRBD1 (6 bases). The CDR3 spans 14 residues. V was shortened by 5 bases and J by 8 bases, with 15 bases between the two germline ends. The germline V gene encodes CDR1 MNHEY and CDR2 SMNVEV (reference sequence). CDR3 nucleotide sequence: TGTGCCAGCAGTACTCGACAGGAAGGGGAAAAACTGTTTTTT. The encoded protein is CASSTRQEGEKLFF.

The genes are TRBV3-1 (or the pseudogene TRBV3-2) and TRBJ1-2; no definite D call. This CDR3 contains 14 residues. V was cut by 1 base and J by 0 bases, with 6 bases left in between. Germline V lookup: CDR1 LGHDT, CDR2 YNNKEL (reference sequence). The CDR3 is CASSQVNSNYGYTF. The CDR3 nucleotides read TGTGCCAGCAGCCAAGTGAACTCTAACTATGGCTACACCTTC.

The CDR3 reads CASSPLRGEQFF. CDR3 sequence (DNA): TGTGCCAGCAGCCCCCTCCGGGGTGAGCAGTTCTTC. The chain links TRBV6-6 to TRBJ2-1; possibly TRBD2 for D (5 bases). CDR3 length equals 12 residues. V lost 6 bases, J lost 9 bases, and 12 bases lay in between. CDR1 is MNHNY and CDR2 is SVGAGI in the germline V gene (reference sequence).

V usage is TRBV28 and J usage is TRBJ2-7, with a weak D call TRBD1 (6 bases). In germline, CDR1 is MDHEN, CDR2 SYDVKM. V lost 5 bases, J lost 3 bases, and 14 bases lay in between. The CDR3 runs 14 residues. The CDR3 spells CASSSGQSRYEQYF. The CDR3, as DNA: TGTGCCAGCAGTAGCGGACAGAGCCGCTACGAGCAGTACTTC.

The chain carries TRBV19 and TRBJ1-1; no reliable D call. CDR3 size: 13 residues. Germline assignment: CDR1 LNHDA and CDR2 SQIVND (reference sequence). Trimming pared 7 bases from V and 2 bases from J, leaving 11 bases between. Written as DNA, the CDR3 is TGTGCCAGTAATAGACAACTCAACACTGAAGCTTTCTTT. Protein product: CASNRQLNTEAFF.

The V gene is TRBV3-1 (or the pseudogene TRBV3-2), the J gene TRBJ1-1; D possibly corresponds to TRBD1 (5 bases). V was clipped by 3 bases and J by 3 bases, with 8 bases between them. Germline loops: CDR1 LGHDT, CDR2 YNNKEL (reference sequence). The CDR3 has 13 residues. The CDR3 DNA reads as TGTGCCAGCAGCCACTGGGGGGACACTGAAGCTTTCTTT. Translated, it gives CASSHWGDTEAFF.

V usage is TRBV30 and J usage is TRBJ2-5; 9 nucleotides match TRBD2. V dropped 0 bases and J dropped 4; count of bases not matched to a gene: 18. The germline V gene has CDR1 GTSNPN and CDR2 SVGIG (reference sequence). The CDR3 contains 19 residues. The CDR3 DNA reads TGTGCCTGGAGTGTACTCGGCGGGAGGGCCCGGAAGGGGGGAGAGACCCAGTACTTC. This translates into CAWSVLGGRARKGGETQYF.

The chain joins TRBV18 to TRBJ2-7, with D maybe TRBD1 (7 bases). Trimming removed 6 bases at V and 7 bases at J, with 16 bases between. This CDR3 region has 13 residues. Germline CDR1 KGHSH, CDR2 LQKENI. Here the CDR3 reads CASSRQGRGEQYF. The CDR3 region has the DNA TGTGCCAGCTCTCGACAGGGCCGGGGGGAGCAGTACTTC.

The rearrangement uses TRBV30 and TRBJ2-1; TRBD2 is a possible D gene (6 bases). From germline, CDR1 is GTSNPN and CDR2 SVGIG (reference sequence). V gave up 2 bases and J gave up 0 bases, with 14 bases separating them. The CDR3 sequence is 16 residues long. Written as DNA, the CDR3 is TGTGCCTGGAGTCTTTGGGCCGGGAGCTCCTACAATGAGCAGTTCTTC. Its translation is CAWSLWAGSSYNEQFF.

V gene TRBV14 combines with J gene TRBJ1-2; D uncertain. Between the trimmed V and J ends, which lost 0 bases and 4 bases, there was a span of 12 bases. The CDR3 covers 15 residues. Germline V CDR1 and CDR2: SGHDN, FVKESK. In DNA, the CDR3 is TGTGCCAGCAGCCAAGATAGAGCCTCCCTCTATGGCTACACCTTC. This codes for CASSQDRASLYGYTF.

The chain combines TRBV19 with TRBJ2-7; TRBD2 matches at 7 bases. Germline V gene sequence: CDR1 LNHDA, CDR2 SQIVND (reference sequence). J was trimmed by 4 bases and V by 4 bases; bases with no gene match: 10. The CDR3 is made up of 15 amino acids. CDR3 bases: TGTGCCAGTAGTAAGAGCACTAGCGCAGGTTACGAGCAGTACTTC. Translation gives CASSKSTSAGYEQYF.

The chain couples TRBV29-1 to TRBJ2-7; maybe TRBD1 (5 bases). Germline V gives CDR1 SQVTM, CDR2 ANQGSEA. Trimming left V 5 bases short and J 0 bases short, with 8 bases between. This CDR3 contains 12 residues. The DNA of the CDR3 is TGCAGCGTTTTGACAGTCTCCTACGAGCAGTACTTC. Its translation: CSVLTVSYEQYF.

The rearrangement joins TRBV4-1 to TRBJ1-2; 10 bases agree with TRBD1. The CDR3 sequence is 13 residues long. Per the germline V gene, CDR1 is MGHRA and CDR2 is YSYEKL. The trim removed 5 bases at V and 8 bases at J, leaving 5 bases unmatched. CDR3 DNA: TGCGCCAGCAGCACCGGGACAGGGGACGGCTACACCTTC. It specifies CASSTGTGDGYTF.

The CDR3 nucleotides are TGTGCCAGCAGCCCCTCTACAGGGATGGACTACGAGCAGTACTTC. Protein product: CASSPSTGMDYEQYF. The chain is built from TRBV5-4 and TRBJ2-7, with D perhaps matching TRBD1 (6 bases). V was trimmed by 4 bases and J by 3 bases, leaving 17 bases between them. The CDR3 consists of 15 residues. CDR1 is SGHNT, CDR2 YYREEE, per germline (reference sequence).

The CDR3 DNA follows: TGTGCCAGCAGCTTAACGGGACAGAGTAATTCACCCCTCCACTTT. Translated, it gives CASSLTGQSNSPLHF. This rearrangement joins TRBV7-3 to TRBJ1-6; TRBD1 aligns across 7 bases. Germline CDR1 reads SGHTA; CDR2 reads FQGTGA. The CDR3 extends over 15 amino acids. V was pared by 0 bases and J by 6 bases, with 2 bases of the junction left unmatched.

This clone was seen more than once but under ten times. V gene TRBV18 combines with J gene TRBJ1-2; possible D gene TRBD1, 5 bases. The CDR3 spans 16 residues. The ends were cut back, 2 bases at V and 2 bases at J, with 15 bases in the middle. Germline CDR1 reads KGHSH; CDR2 reads LQKENI. CDR3 in amino acids: CASSPGVLGVNYGYTF. The CDR3 DNA reads TGTGCCAGCTCACCAGGAGTGCTAGGGGTGAACTATGGCTACACCTTC.

The chain couples TRBV24-1 to TRBJ1-2; 9 bases line up with TRBD1. With 2 bases clipped from V and 4 bases from J, the junction kept 7 bases outside the gene matches. This CDR3 has 16 residues. CDR1 is KGHDR and CDR2 is SFDVKD in the germline V gene. CDR3 coding DNA: TGTGCCACCAGTGATTCCGGACAGGGGCAGGGCTATGGCTACACCTTC. It specifies CATSDSGQGQGYGYTF.

This clone was detected only once. The chain links TRBV18 to TRBJ2-3; D uncertain. CDR3 length equals 13 residues. V lost 3 bases to trimming and J lost 2 bases, with 6 bases between them. Germline V gives CDR1 KGHSH, CDR2 LQKENI. The CDR3 here is CASSPTYTDTQYF. The CDR3 DNA is TGTGCCAGCTCACCCACCTACACAGATACGCAGTATTTT. Full variable domain (missing parts from reference TRBV18 and TRBJ2-3): NAGVMQNPRHLVRRRGQEARLRCSPMKGHSHVYWYRQLPEEGLKFMVYLQKENIIDESGMPKERFSAEFPKEGPSILRIQQVVRGDSAAYFCASSPTYTDTQYFGPGTRLTVL.

This rearrangement joins TRBV19 to TRBJ1-5; TRBD1 matches at 7 bases. Germline V gene data show CDR1 as LNHDA and CDR2 as SQIVND (reference sequence). Trimming cost V 3 bases and J 7 bases; bases outside gene matches: 6. This CDR3 has 14 residues. CDR3 DNA sequence: TGTGCCAGTAGTATCAAGGGGGCAGGACAGCCCCAGCATTTT. Translating it yields CASSIKGAGQPQHF.

The chain combines TRBV5-4 with TRBJ2-7; D call uncertain. This CDR3 region has 12 residues. V lost 0 bases, J lost 6 bases, and 7 bases lay in between. Germline V CDR1 and CDR2: SGHNT, YYREEE (reference sequence). DNA for the CDR3: TGTGCCAGCAGCTTGGATAGCCGCGAGCAGTACTTC. It encodes CASSLDSREQYF.

This clone was detected only a few times. The V gene is TRBV2, the J gene TRBJ1-6; D gene unclear. The CDR3 sequence is 15 residues long. The V gene lost 4 bases and the J gene lost 9 bases, with 16 bases spanning the gap. The germline V gene encodes CDR1 SNHLY and CDR2 FYNNEI. DNA of the CDR3: TGTGCCAGCAGTGGAGGGTACCCTCGGGGTTCACCCCTCCACTTT. Its translation is CASSGGYPRGSPLHF.

The rearrangement links TRBV27 to TRBJ2-5; 7 nucleotides match TRBD1. V shed 7 bases, J shed 1 base, and the junction held 15 bases outside the gene matches. Germline values: CDR1 MNHEY, CDR2 SMNVEV (reference sequence). The CDR3 consists of 17 residues. The DNA for the CDR3 is TGTGCCAGCACCCACCTCAGGACAGGCAGGGTCCAAGAGACCCAGTACTTC. This encodes CASTHLRTGRVQETQYF.

The V and J genes are TRBV30 and TRBJ1-5; 8 bases are a match to TRBD1. Per the germline V gene, CDR1 is GTSNPN and CDR2 is SVGIG (reference sequence). Trimming took 7 bases from V and 1 from J; bases not matched to a gene: 6. The CDR3 is 14 residues long. The CDR3 loop reads CASQGAESNQPQHF. DNA for the CDR3: TGTGCCTCCCAGGGGGCTGAGAGCAATCAGCCCCAGCATTTT.

The chain has TRBV10-3 and TRBJ1-1; a weak D match, TRBD1 (5 bases). Trimming shortened V by 11 bases and J by 2 bases, and 15 bases separated the two germline ends. Germline V gene data show CDR1 as ENHRY and CDR2 as SYGVKD. CDR3 length: 13 residues. This CDR3 is CAVAGGPNTEAFF. DNA for the CDR3: TGTGCCGTGGCCGGGGGTCCAAACACTGAAGCTTTCTTT.